This TCR beta chain was sequenced during a study of PD-1 blockade in classical Hodgkin lymphoma. V dropped 3 bases and J dropped 8 bases, with 5 bases sitting between them. Germline CDR1 and CDR2: WSHSY and SAAADI. The CDR3 covers 11 residues. Specified time point: cycle 4 day 1 (C4D1), after more than 5 weeks of nivolumab. All the patients suffered relapse after autologous stem cell transplantation, and brentuximab vedotin exposure differed. As for this clone: Its antigen is undetermined.

Study results and limitations: Patients who initiated nivolumab within 1 year of ASCT were excluded.

Measured with immunoSEQ multiplex PCR; TCRdb has only the in-frame clones, and not every one. The sample carries about 60,000 clones, around 90% recorded once. The sequenced sample was peripheral blood mononuclear cells (PBMCs), obtained before the fourth cycle of nivolumab. The origin of this receptor is a human donor with classical Hodgkin lymphoma. The chain links TRBV10-2 to TRBJ1-3; D gene uncertain. As DNA, the CDR3 is TGCGCCAGCAGTGATCGGGACACCATATATTTT. Protein product: CASSDRDTIYF.